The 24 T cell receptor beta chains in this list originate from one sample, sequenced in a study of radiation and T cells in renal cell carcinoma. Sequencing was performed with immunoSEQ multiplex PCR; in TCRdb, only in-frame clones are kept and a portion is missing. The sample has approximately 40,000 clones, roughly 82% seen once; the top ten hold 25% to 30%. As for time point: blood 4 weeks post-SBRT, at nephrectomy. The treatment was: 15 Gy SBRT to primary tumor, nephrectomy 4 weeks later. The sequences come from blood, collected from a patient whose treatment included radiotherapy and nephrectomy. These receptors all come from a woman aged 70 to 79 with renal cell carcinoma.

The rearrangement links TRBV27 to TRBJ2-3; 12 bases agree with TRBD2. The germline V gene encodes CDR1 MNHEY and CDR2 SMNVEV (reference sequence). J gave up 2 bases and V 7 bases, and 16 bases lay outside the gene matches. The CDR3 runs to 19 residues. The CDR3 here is CASKRDATSGRSVTDTQYF. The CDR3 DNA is TGTGCCAGCAAAAGGGATGCGACTAGCGGGAGAAGTGTCACAGATACGCAGTATTTT.

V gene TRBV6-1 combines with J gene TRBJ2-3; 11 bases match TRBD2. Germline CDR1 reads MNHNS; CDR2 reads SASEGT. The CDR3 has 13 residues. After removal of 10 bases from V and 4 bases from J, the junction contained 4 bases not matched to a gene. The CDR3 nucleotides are TGTGCCACCAGGACTAGCGGGTCAGATACGCAGTATTTT. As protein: CATRTSGSDTQYF.

In nucleotides, the CDR3 is TGTGCCAGCACTCTCAGGCCCTACGAGCAGTACTTC. This encodes CASTLRPYEQYF. The chain combines TRBV6-1 with TRBJ2-7, with D hard to call. Germline CDR1 reads MNHNS; CDR2 reads SASEGT. Deletions cut 7 bases from V and 2 bases from J, with 9 bases between. This CDR3 region has 12 residues.

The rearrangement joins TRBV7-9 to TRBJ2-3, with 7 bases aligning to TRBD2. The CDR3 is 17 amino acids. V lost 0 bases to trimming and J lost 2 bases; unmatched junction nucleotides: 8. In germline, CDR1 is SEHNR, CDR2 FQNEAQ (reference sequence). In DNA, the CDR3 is TGTGCCAGCAGCTTAGCGGGGGGGAACCACCACACAGATACGCAGTATTTT. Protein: CASSLAGGNHHTDTQYF.

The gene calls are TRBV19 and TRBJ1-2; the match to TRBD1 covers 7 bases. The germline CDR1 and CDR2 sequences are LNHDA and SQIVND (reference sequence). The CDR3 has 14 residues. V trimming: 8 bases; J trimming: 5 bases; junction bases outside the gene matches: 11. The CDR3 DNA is TGTGCCAGTGGAAAACAGGGGTTAATATATGGCTACACCTTC. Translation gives CASGKQGLIYGYTF.

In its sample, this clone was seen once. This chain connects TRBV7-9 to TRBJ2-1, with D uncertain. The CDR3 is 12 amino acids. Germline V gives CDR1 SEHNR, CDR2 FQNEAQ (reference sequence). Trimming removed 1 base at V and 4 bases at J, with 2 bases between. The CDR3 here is CASSLVYNEQFF. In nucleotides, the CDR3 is TGTGCCAGCAGCTTAGTGTACAATGAGCAGTTCTTC.

The CDR3 loop is CASSQGRQWYEQYF. The CDR3 DNA follows: TGCGCCAGCAGCCAAGGGCGACAGTGGTACGAGCAGTACTTC. V usage is TRBV4-1 and J usage is TRBJ2-7; TRBD1 might be the D (5 bases). This CDR3 contains 14 residues. In germline, CDR1 is MGHRA, CDR2 YSYEKL. V lost 1 base, J lost 4 bases, and 11 bases lay in between.

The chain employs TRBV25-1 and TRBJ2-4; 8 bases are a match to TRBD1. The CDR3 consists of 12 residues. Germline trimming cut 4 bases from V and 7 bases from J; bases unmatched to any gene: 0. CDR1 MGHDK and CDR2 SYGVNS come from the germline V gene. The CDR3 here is CASSGQGNIQYF. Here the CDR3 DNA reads TGTGCCAGCAGTGGACAGGGGAACATTCAGTACTTC.

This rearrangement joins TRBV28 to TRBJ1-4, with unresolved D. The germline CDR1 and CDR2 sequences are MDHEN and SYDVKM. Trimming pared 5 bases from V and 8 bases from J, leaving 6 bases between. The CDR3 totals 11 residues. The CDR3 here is CASSRTEKLFF. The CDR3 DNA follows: TGTGCCAGCAGTCGGACGGAAAAACTGTTTTTT.

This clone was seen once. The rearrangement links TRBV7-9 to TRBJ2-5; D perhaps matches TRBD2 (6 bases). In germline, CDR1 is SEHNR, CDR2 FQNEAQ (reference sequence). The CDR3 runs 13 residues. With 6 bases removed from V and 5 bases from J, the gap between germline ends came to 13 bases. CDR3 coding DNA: TGTGCCAGCAGGGGAGGCGGGGTGGAGACCCAGTACTTC. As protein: CASRGGGVETQYF. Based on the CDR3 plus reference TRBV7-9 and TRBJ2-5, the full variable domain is DTGVSQNPRHKITKRGQNVTFRCDPISEHNRLYWYRQTLGQGPEFLTYFQNEAQLEKSRLLSDRFSAERPKGSFSTLEIQRTEQGDSAMYLCASRGGGVETQYFGPGTRLLVL.

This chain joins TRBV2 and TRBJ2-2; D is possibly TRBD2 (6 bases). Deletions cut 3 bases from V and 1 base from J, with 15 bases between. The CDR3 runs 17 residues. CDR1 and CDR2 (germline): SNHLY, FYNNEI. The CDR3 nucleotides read TGTGCCAGCAGTGATGGAGGGGCAGGGCAGAACACCGGGGAGCTGTTTTTT. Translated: CASSDGGAGQNTGELFF.

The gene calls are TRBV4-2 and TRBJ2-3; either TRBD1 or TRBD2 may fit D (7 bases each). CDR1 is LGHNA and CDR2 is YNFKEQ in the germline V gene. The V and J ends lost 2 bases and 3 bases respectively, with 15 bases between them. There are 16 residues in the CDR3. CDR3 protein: CASSQLQGGGTDTQYF. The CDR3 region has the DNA TGTGCCAGCAGCCAACTTCAGGGGGGGGGAACAGATACGCAGTATTTT.

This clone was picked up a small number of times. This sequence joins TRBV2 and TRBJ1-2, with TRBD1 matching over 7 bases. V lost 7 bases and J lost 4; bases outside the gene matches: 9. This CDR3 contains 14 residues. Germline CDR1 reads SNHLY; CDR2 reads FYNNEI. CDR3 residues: CASIGTVTGYGYTF. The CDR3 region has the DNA TGTGCCAGCATTGGGACAGTAACCGGCTATGGCTACACCTTC. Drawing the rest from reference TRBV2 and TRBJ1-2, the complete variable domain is EPEVTQTPSHQVTQMGQEVILRCVPISNHLYFYWYRQILGQKVEFLVSFYNNEISEKSEIFDDQFSVERPDGSNFTLKIRSTKLEDSAMYFCASIGTVTGYGYTFGSGTRLTVV.

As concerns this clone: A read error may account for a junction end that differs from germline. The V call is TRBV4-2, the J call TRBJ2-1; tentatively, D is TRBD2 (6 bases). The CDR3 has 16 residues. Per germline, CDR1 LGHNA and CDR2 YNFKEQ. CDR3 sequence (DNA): TGTGCCAGCAGCCAAGAGCTACATTTATACGGAGGGTTCCAAATCTTC. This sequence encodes CASSQELHLYGGFQIF.

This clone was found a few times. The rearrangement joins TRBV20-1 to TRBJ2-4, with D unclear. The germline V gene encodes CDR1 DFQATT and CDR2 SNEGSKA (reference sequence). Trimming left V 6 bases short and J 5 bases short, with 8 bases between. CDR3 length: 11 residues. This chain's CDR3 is CSARAENIQYF. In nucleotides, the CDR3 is TGCAGTGCCCGAGCAGAAAACATTCAGTACTTC.

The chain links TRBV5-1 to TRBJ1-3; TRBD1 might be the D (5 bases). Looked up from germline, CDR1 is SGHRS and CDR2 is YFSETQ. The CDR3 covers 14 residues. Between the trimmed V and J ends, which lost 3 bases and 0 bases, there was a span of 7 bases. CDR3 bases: TGCGCCAGCAGCTGGGGGGACTCTGGAAACACCATATATTTT. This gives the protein CASSWGDSGNTIYF.

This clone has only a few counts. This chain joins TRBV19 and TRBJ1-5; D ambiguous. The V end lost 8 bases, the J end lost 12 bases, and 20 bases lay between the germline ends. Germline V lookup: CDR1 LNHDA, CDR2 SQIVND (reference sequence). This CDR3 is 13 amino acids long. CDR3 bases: TGTGCCAGTGCCTGGCCCTCCTTCCCAGTCCAGCATTTT. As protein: CASAWPSFPVQHF.

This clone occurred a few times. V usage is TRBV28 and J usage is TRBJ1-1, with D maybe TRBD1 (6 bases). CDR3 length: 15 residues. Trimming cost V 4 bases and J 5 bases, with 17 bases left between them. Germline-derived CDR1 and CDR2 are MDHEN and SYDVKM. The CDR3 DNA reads TGTGCCAGCAGTTCCCCCGGGGGGCGGGGTACTGAAGCTTTCTTT. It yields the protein CASSSPGGRGTEAFF.

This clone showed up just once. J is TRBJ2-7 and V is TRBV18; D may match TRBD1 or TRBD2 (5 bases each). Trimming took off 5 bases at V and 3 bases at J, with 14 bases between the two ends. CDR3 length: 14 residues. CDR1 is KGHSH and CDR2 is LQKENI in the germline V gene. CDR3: CASSSGTQIYEQYF. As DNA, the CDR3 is TGTGCCAGCTCATCCGGGACGCAAATCTACGAGCAGTACTTC.

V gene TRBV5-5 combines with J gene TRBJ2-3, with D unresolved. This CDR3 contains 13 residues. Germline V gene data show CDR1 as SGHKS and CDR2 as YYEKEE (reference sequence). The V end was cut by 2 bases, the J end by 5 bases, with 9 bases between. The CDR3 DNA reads TGTGCCAGCAGCTTACCCCGCGGAGATACGCAGTATTTT. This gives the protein CASSLPRGDTQYF.

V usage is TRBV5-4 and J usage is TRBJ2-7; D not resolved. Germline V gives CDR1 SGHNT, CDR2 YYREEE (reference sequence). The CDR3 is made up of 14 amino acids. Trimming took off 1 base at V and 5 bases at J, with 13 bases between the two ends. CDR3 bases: TGTGCCAGCAGCTTGCGACCAATAGAGGACGAGCAGTACTTC. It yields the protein CASSLRPIEDEQYF.

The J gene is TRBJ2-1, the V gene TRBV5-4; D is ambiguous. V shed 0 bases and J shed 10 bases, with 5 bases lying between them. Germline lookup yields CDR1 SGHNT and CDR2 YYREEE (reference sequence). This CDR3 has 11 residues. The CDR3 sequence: CASSLGQEQFF. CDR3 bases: TGTGCCAGCAGCTTGGGGCAAGAGCAGTTCTTC.

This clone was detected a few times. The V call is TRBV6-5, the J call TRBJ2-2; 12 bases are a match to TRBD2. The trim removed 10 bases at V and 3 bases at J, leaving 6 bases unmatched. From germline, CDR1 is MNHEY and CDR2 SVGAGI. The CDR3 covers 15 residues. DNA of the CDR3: TGTGCCACCGGACTAGCGGGGACTTACACCGGGGAGCTGTTTTTT. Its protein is CATGLAGTYTGELFF.

The CDR3 coding sequence is TGTGCCAGCGGCCAGGACAGGGGTAGGGGAAAACTGTTTTTT. As protein: CASGQDRGRGKLFF. The chain carries TRBV28 and TRBJ1-4; 9 nucleotides agree with TRBD1. This CDR3 comprises 14 residues. Trimming at V came to 8 bases and at J to 10 bases, leaving 11 bases not matched to a gene. Germline V gene sequence: CDR1 MDHEN, CDR2 SYDVKM.